Below, 23 T cell receptor beta chains from the same sample are listed, as sequenced in a study of blood T cell repertoires in COVID-19. Libraries were prepared by immunoSEQ multiplex PCR; TCRdb keeps only in-frame clonotypes and omits some of them. There are about 250,000 clones in the sample; around 89% occur only once, and around 0.99% lies in the top ten. The specimen sequenced was peripheral blood. The source of these receptors is a woman in her thirties or forties who had recovered from COVID-19.

The V and J genes are TRBV10-1 and TRBJ2-1, with TRBD2 matching over 8 bases. Germline CDR1 is WNHNN and CDR2 is SYGVQD (reference sequence). The V and J ends lost 8 bases and 9 bases, in that order; junction bases with no gene match: 9. This CDR3 region has 13 residues. The CDR3 DNA follows: TGCGCCAGCGCCGGGGGGGCGCGGGGTGAGCAGTTCTTC. Protein sequence: CASAGGARGEQFF.

This chain uses TRBV5-1 with TRBJ2-7; TRBD2 aligns across 7 bases. The CDR3 length is 14 residues. Germline V gene data show CDR1 as SGHRS and CDR2 as YFSETQ. Trimming cost V 1 base and J 6 bases; bases outside gene matches: 7. In DNA, the CDR3 is TGCGCCAGCAGCTTGACCCTAGCGGATGGCGAGCAGTACTTC. This encodes CASSLTLADGEQYF.

The V gene is TRBV5-6, the J gene TRBJ2-1; D unclear. V lost 4 bases, J lost 0 bases, and 11 bases lay in between. Germline loops: CDR1 SGHDT, CDR2 YYEEEE. The CDR3 totals 15 residues. CDR3 loop: CASSPQRGSYNEQFF. CDR3 sequence (DNA): TGTGCCAGCAGCCCCCAGCGAGGCTCCTACAATGAGCAGTTCTTC.

The CDR3 sequence: CASSRSLRGAAYGYTF. Here the CDR3 DNA reads TGTGCCAGCAGCCGGTCCCTGCGGGGGGCGGCCTATGGCTACACCTTC. The gene calls are TRBV27 and TRBJ1-2; possible D gene TRBD1, 6 bases. The germline CDR1 and CDR2 sequences are MNHEY and SMNVEV (reference sequence). CDR3 length: 16 residues. V was cut by 6 bases and J by 4 bases, with 21 bases left in between.

The chain links TRBV5-4 to TRBJ2-7; TRBD2 matches at 8 bases. Germline loops: CDR1 SGHNT, CDR2 YYREEE (reference sequence). The CDR3 spans 13 residues. The J segment lost 4 bases and the V segment lost 3 bases, leaving 3 bases of the junction unmatched. The CDR3 bases are TGTGCCAGCAGCTCGAGACTAGCGTACGAGCAGTACTTC. It codes for CASSSRLAYEQYF.

V is TRBV7-2 and J is TRBJ2-1; 14 bases agree with TRBD2. The germline V gene has CDR1 SGHTA and CDR2 FQGNSA. CDR3 length equals 16 residues. V shed 1 base and J 12 bases; nucleotides not matched to a gene: 8. CDR3 region: CASSLGTSGRRFGQFF. The CDR3 DNA is TGTGCCAGCAGCTTAGGGACTAGCGGGAGGAGGTTCGGGCAGTTCTTC.

V usage is TRBV7-2 and J usage is TRBJ1-6; possibly TRBD1 for D (6 bases). Per the germline V gene, CDR1 is SGHTA and CDR2 is FQGNSA. V lost 4 bases, J lost 5 bases, and 18 bases lay in between. This CDR3 has 17 amino acids. CDR3 amino acids: CASSSPADRRNNSPLHF. CDR3 DNA sequence: TGTGCCAGCAGCTCACCAGCTGACAGGAGGAATAATTCACCCCTCCACTTT. Combining the CDR3 with reference TRBV7-2 and TRBJ1-6 gives the whole variable domain GAGVSQSPSNKVTEKGKDVELRCDPISGHTALYWYRQSLGQGLEFLIYFQGNSAPDKSGLPSDRFSAERTGGSVSTLTIQRTQQEDSAVYLCASSSPADRRNNSPLHFGNGTRLTVT.

CDR3 coding DNA: TGCGCCAGCGTCCCCCGGGACAGTAGTTTTAATGAGCAGTTCTTC. This sequence encodes CASVPRDSSFNEQFF. V is TRBV5-1 and J is TRBJ2-1, with 7 positions matching TRBD1. The CDR3 extends over 15 amino acids. V lost 7 bases and J lost 7; bases outside the gene matches: 14. Germline V gene lookup returns CDR1 SGHRS and CDR2 YFSETQ.

This clone was detected a few times. J is TRBJ1-5 and V is TRBV4-3; D is perhaps TRBD1 (5 bases). The CDR3 spans 15 residues. Germline V gene sequence: CDR1 LGHNA, CDR2 YSLEER. Trimming stripped 4 bases from V and 2 bases from J, with 12 bases between. CDR3 region: CASSPFQGGNQPQHF. For the CDR3, the DNA is TGCGCCAGCAGCCCATTTCAAGGGGGCAATCAGCCCCAGCATTTT.

The V gene is TRBV2, the J gene TRBJ1-5; D is undetermined. The CDR3 is 15 residues long. The germline V gene has CDR1 SNHLY and CDR2 FYNNEI. V gave up 6 bases and J gave up 7 bases, with 19 bases separating them. CDR3 bases: TGTGCCAGCAGGACCGGGAAAGGGCAAGGGCAGCCCCAGCATTTT. Amino acid sequence: CASRTGKGQGQPQHF. The variable domain in full, completed from reference TRBV2 and TRBJ1-5, reads EPEVTQTPSHQVTQMGQEVILRCVPISNHLYFYWYRQILGQKVEFLVSFYNNEISEKSEIFDDQFSVERPDGSNFTLKIRSTKLEDSAMYFCASRTGKGQGQPQHFGDGTRLSIL.

V is TRBV18 and J is TRBJ2-3, with D hard to call. This CDR3 spans 17 amino acids. Germline V CDR1 and CDR2: KGHSH, LQKENI. V was clipped by 3 bases and J by 7 bases, with 23 bases between them. The CDR3: CASSPGYGAPPVNTQYF. The DNA for the CDR3 is TGTGCCAGCTCACCGGGCTATGGCGCCCCGCCCGTGAATACGCAGTATTTT.

This chain uses TRBV2 with TRBJ2-1, with 10 bases aligning to TRBD2. V lost 8 bases, J lost 7 bases, and 11 bases stayed unmatched. CDR1 and CDR2 (germline): SNHLY, FYNNEI. The CDR3 consists of 15 residues. The CDR3 here is CASGLAGVAGNEQFF. CDR3 nucleotide sequence: TGTGCCAGCGGGCTAGCGGGAGTTGCGGGGAATGAGCAGTTCTTC.

The chain employs TRBV5-1 and TRBJ1-4; tentative D call: TRBD1 (5 bases). Germline V CDR1 and CDR2: SGHRS, YFSETQ. The CDR3 is 15 amino acids. V lost 4 bases and J 3 bases, leaving 13 bases between the germline ends. CDR3 amino acids: CASSLQVTPNEKLFF. The DNA for the CDR3 is TGCGCCAGCAGCCTACAGGTGACACCTAATGAAAAACTGTTTTTT.

Here the CDR3 reads CASSISDSLNTEAFF. CDR3 in DNA: TGCGCCAGCAGCATCTCCGACAGCCTGAACACTGAAGCTTTCTTT. The chain combines TRBV5-1 with TRBJ1-1; maybe TRBD1 (5 bases). Germline V lookup: CDR1 SGHRS, CDR2 YFSETQ. This CDR3 region has 15 residues. V lost 4 bases, J lost 0 bases, and 13 bases lay in between. Drawing the rest from reference TRBV5-1 and TRBJ1-1, the complete variable domain is KAGVTQTPRYLIKTRGQQVTLSCSPISGHRSVSWYQQTPGQGLQFLFEYFSETQRNKGNFPGRFSGRQFSNSRSEMNVSTLELGDSALYLCASSISDSLNTEAFFGQGTRLTVV.

The V gene is TRBV6-5, the J gene TRBJ1-1; weak D call: TRBD1 (5 bases). Germline assignment: CDR1 MNHEY and CDR2 SVGAGI. Trimming removed 0 bases from V and 6 bases from J, with 11 bases in between. The CDR3 has 14 amino acids. The chain's CDR3 is CASSYSGGIAEAFF. The CDR3 region has the DNA TGTGCCAGCAGTTACTCGGGGGGGATCGCTGAAGCTTTCTTT.

The chain uses TRBV4-3 and TRBJ1-2; 7 bases line up with TRBD1. Germline CDR1 LGHNA, CDR2 YSLEER. The CDR3 contains 14 residues. The V and J ends lost 4 bases and 2 bases, in that order; junction bases with no gene match: 4. This CDR3 reads CASSPGGENYGYTF. The CDR3 coding sequence is TGCGCCAGCAGCCCAGGGGGAGAGAACTATGGCTACACCTTC.

The V call is TRBV6-5, the J call TRBJ1-1; D not certain. The CDR3 is 15 amino acids. The V end was cut by 0 bases, the J end by 6 bases, with 14 bases between. Germline V CDR1 and CDR2: MNHEY, SVGAGI. The DNA of the CDR3 is TGTGCCAGCAGTTACTCGATATTGGGAGGGCCTGAAGCTTTCTTT. Its protein product is CASSYSILGGPEAFF.

This rearrangement joins TRBV5-5 to TRBJ2-7, with unresolved D. Germline lookup yields CDR1 SGHKS and CDR2 YYEKEE (reference sequence). The V end lost 0 bases, the J end lost 1 base, and 8 bases lay between the germline ends. The CDR3 extends over 14 amino acids. In nucleotides, the CDR3 is TGTGCCAGCAGCTTGGTGGGCAGATCCTACGAGCAGTACTTC. This codes for CASSLVGRSYEQYF.

V is TRBV3-1 (or the pseudogene TRBV3-2) and J is TRBJ2-1, with 8 positions matching TRBD1. The CDR3 totals 15 residues. After removal of 1 base from V and 10 bases from J, the junction contained 9 bases not matched to a gene. Germline V gene data show CDR1 as LGHDT and CDR2 as YNNKEL (reference sequence). CDR3 sequence reads: CASSQAGTGGTEQFF. The CDR3 nucleotides read TGTGCCAGCAGCCAAGCCGGGACAGGCGGGACCGAGCAGTTCTTC.

This sequence joins TRBV7-2 and TRBJ2-2; 8 bases line up with TRBD2. V was pared by 7 bases and J by 7 bases, with 14 bases of the junction left unmatched. The CDR3 is 16 residues long. Germline V gene data show CDR1 as SGHTA and CDR2 as FQGNSA. The CDR3 spells CASTLLTGGRGGELFF. In nucleotides, the CDR3 is TGTGCCAGCACCCTCCTTACGGGAGGGCGTGGCGGGGAGCTGTTTTTT.

The genes are TRBV7-6 and TRBJ2-7; 9 bases fit TRBD2. The CDR3 consists of 16 residues. Germline CDR1 reads SGHVS; CDR2 reads FNYEAQ. J was trimmed by 2 bases and V by 5 bases; bases with no gene match: 10. CDR3 loop: CASSPQVAGGAYEQYF. The DNA of the CDR3 is TGTGCCAGCAGCCCCCAGGTTGCGGGAGGGGCCTACGAGCAGTACTTC. The variable domain in full, completed from reference TRBV7-6 and TRBJ2-7, reads GAGVSQSPRYKVTKRGQDVALRCDPISGHVSLYWYRQALGQGPEFLTYFNYEAQQDKSGLPNDRFSAERPEGSISTLTIQRTEQRDSAMYRCASSPQVAGGAYEQYFGPGTRLTVT.

The rearrangement joins TRBV10-3 to TRBJ1-5; 7 nucleotides align to TRBD1. The J segment lost 11 bases and the V segment lost 4 bases, leaving 17 bases of the junction unmatched. The CDR3 has 16 amino acids. Germline V gene data show CDR1 as ENHRY and CDR2 as SYGVKD. CDR3 sequence (DNA): TGTGCCATCAGTGGGGGACAGCTGGCCCCCAATCAAGCCCAGCATTTT. Translated: CAISGGQLAPNQAQHF.

There are a few counts of this clone. This chain links TRBV18 with TRBJ1-4; D unclear. The CDR3 is 15 residues long. V dropped 6 bases and J dropped 0 bases, with 11 bases sitting between them. The germline CDR1 and CDR2 sequences are KGHSH and LQKENI. The CDR3 is CASSPRQTTNEKLFF. CDR3 in DNA: TGTGCCAGCTCCCCGAGACAAACAACTAATGAAAAACTGTTTTTT. Full variable domain (outside the CDR3, taken from reference TRBV18 and TRBJ1-4): NAGVMQNPRHLVRRRGQEARLRCSPMKGHSHVYWYRQLPEEGLKFMVYLQKENIIDESGMPKERFSAEFPKEGPSILRIQQVVRGDSAAYFCASSPRQTTNEKLFFGSGTQLSVL.